A single sample gave rise to the 4 T cell receptor beta chains below, sequenced in a study of Graves' ophthalmopathy and Graves' hyperthyroidism. The authors amplified TCR beta CDR3 regions from RNA transcripts. HTBI-primed first-round RT-PCR preceded second-round multiplex PCR. A single record per CDR3 protein comes from TCRdb applying MiXCR to the multiplex PCR reads. The repertoire consists of about 210,000 distinct CDR3 sequences, with roughly 27% occurring once and the leading ten covering over 7.5%. Material: peripheral blood. These receptors originate from a man aged 50-59 years with Graves' ophthalmopathy.

Ten or more counts support this clonotype. The chain links TRBV28 to TRBJ2-4; D not resolved. The CDR3 spans 12 residues. Trimming stripped 6 bases from V and 14 bases from J, with 17 bases between. The germline CDR1 and CDR2 sequences are MDHEN and SYDVKM. The CDR3 loop reads CASSLMDGTKYF. CDR3 nucleotide sequence: TGTGCCAGCAGCCTAATGGACGGAACGAAGTACTTC. The full variable domain, with the rest looked up from reference TRBV28 and TRBJ2-4, is DVKVTQSSRYLVKRTGEKVFLECVQDMDHENMFWYRQDPGLGLRLIYFSYDVKMKEKGDIPEGYSVSREKKERFSLILESASTNQTSMYLCASSLMDGTKYFGAGTRLSVL.

V is TRBV24-1 and J is TRBJ1-2; D is ambiguous. Deletions cut 4 bases from V and 2 bases from J, with 4 bases between. The CDR3 runs to 12 residues. The V gene's germline CDR1 is KGHDR and CDR2 SFDVKD. CDR3 loop: CATSEANYGYTF. The CDR3 DNA is TGTGCCACCAGTGAAGCCAACTATGGCTACACCTTC.

There are many counts of this clonotype. The chain has TRBV20-1 and TRBJ1-5; D gene uncertain. This CDR3 comprises 16 residues. Looked up from germline, CDR1 is DFQATT and CDR2 is SNEGSKA (reference sequence). The germline V and J ends were trimmed by 0 bases and 0 bases, with 12 bases remaining between them. The CDR3 nucleotides are TGCAGTGCTAGAGATCCCGGCGGGCTTAGCAATCAGCCCCAGCATTTT. The encoded protein is CSARDPGGLSNQPQHF.

This clonotype was observed many times. V usage is TRBV11-2 and J usage is TRBJ2-2; TRBD2 is a possible D gene (5 bases). The CDR3 is 14 residues long. CDR1 and CDR2 (germline): SGHAT, FQNNGV. V was trimmed by 2 bases and J by 7 bases, leaving 11 bases between them. As DNA, the CDR3 is TGTGCCAGCAGCTTAACCGGGGAAGGCGGGGAGCTGTTTTTT. Translating gives CASSLTGEGGELFF.